This T cell receptor beta chain was documented in a study of T-cell memory formation after mild COVID-19. Each CDR3 protein is one row after TCRdb ran MiXCR on the 5' RACE reads. The repertoire has a few hundred thousand distinct CDR3 sequences, 15% to 20% of them found once; the top ten carry around 21%. This clonotype was observed a few times. The sequence came from a man between 18 and 35 years old who had mild COVID-19 (a few samples of this study predate the infection). Cell type and time point are not known. The specimen was PBMCs or a T cell subset sorted from them (not recorded which).

CDR3 loop: CSALDRDNSPLHF. In DNA, the CDR3 is TGCAGTGCGCTGGACAGGGATAATTCACCCCTCCACTTT. The rearrangement links TRBV20-1 to TRBJ1-6, with TRBD1 matching over 8 bases. V lost 6 bases, J lost 5 bases, and 3 bases stayed unmatched. The CDR3 is 13 residues long. Germline V lookup: CDR1 DFQATT, CDR2 SNEGSKA (reference sequence).